Listed below are T cell receptor beta chains from one sample, sequenced in a study of T cell responses to AZD1222 COVID-19 vaccine. The assay was immunoSEQ multiplex PCR, and TCRdb's table has in-frame clones only and misses some. The data show over 150,000 clones, with roughly 90% seen just once and about 2.8% held by the top ten. Sample: peripheral blood, taken on day 0 of AZD1222 vaccination. The receptor set was obtained from an adult in good health. CDR3s leave out the opening cysteine and the closing phenylalanine or tryptophan. Fields, in order: J gene, V gene, CDR3 protein.

j_call: TRBJ1-5; v_call: TRBV28; cdr3_aa: ASSFPGGYSNQPQH
j_call: TRBJ1-1; v_call: TRBV6-5; cdr3_aa: ASNQRGLTEAF
j_call: TRBJ2-3; v_call: TRBV28; cdr3_aa: ASSLIGRAQY
j_call: TRBJ1-1; v_call: TRBV3-1/TRBV3-2; cdr3_aa: ASSRSEYTEAF
j_call: TRBJ2-4; v_call: TRBV29-1; cdr3_aa: SVQGLDVGLAKNIQY
j_call: TRBJ1-2; v_call: TRBV11-2; cdr3_aa: ASSLGRGYGYT
j_call: TRBJ2-2; v_call: TRBV5-6; cdr3_aa: ASSHGLDTGELF
j_call: TRBJ2-2; v_call: TRBV19; cdr3_aa: ASSLTFYNTGELF
j_call: TRBJ1-1; v_call: TRBV6-6; cdr3_aa: ASNVGQGPTEAF
j_call: TRBJ2-1; v_call: TRBV18; cdr3_aa: ASSPPPGGRAYNEQF
j_call: TRBJ1-5; v_call: TRBV28; cdr3_aa: ASSLSGSIGNQPQH
j_call: TRBJ1-2; v_call: TRBV19; cdr3_aa: ASTTGGNFRYGYT
j_call: TRBJ1-2; v_call: TRBV21-1; cdr3_aa: ARQLCGYT
j_call: TRBJ2-7; v_call: TRBV7-2; cdr3_aa: ASSTHPGLESQY
j_call: TRBJ1-4; v_call: TRBV28; cdr3_aa: ASSFQGASNEKLF
j_call: TRBJ1-6; v_call: TRBV28; cdr3_aa: ASSPFSLAGSPLH
j_call: TRBJ1-2; v_call: TRBV5-1; cdr3_aa: ASSPPGTGYGYT
j_call: TRBJ2-5; v_call: TRBV9; cdr3_aa: ASSARLAGRWETQY
j_call: TRBJ2-6; v_call: TRBV5-1; cdr3_aa: ASRLGLATTGANVLT
j_call: TRBJ2-3; v_call: TRBV19; cdr3_aa: ASSTQTGASTDTQY
j_call: TRBJ1-2; v_call: TRBV5-1; cdr3_aa: ASSVNRGSYGYT
j_call: TRBJ2-7; v_call: TRBV19; cdr3_aa: ASRNGLAGAYEQY
j_call: TRBJ2-3; v_call: TRBV2; cdr3_aa: ASSGPIRDRGKTDTQY
j_call: TRBJ2-7; v_call: TRBV18; cdr3_aa: ASSGQGYPYEQY
j_call: TRBJ2-6; v_call: TRBV20-1; cdr3_aa: SASTAGQNSGANVLT
j_call: TRBJ2-1; v_call: TRBV30; cdr3_aa: AWSASALGTSGSGYNEQF
j_call: TRBJ2-1; v_call: TRBV2; cdr3_aa: ASSERKGTRYNEQF
j_call: TRBJ1-1; v_call: TRBV18; cdr3_aa: ASSGQLNTEAF
j_call: TRBJ2-1; v_call: TRBV7-9; cdr3_aa: ASSSRFRASLNNEQF
j_call: TRBJ2-1; v_call: TRBV19; cdr3_aa: ASSPRGASSYNEQF
j_call: TRBJ2-7; v_call: TRBV19; cdr3_aa: ASTGLGINEQY
j_call: TRBJ2-7; v_call: TRBV28; cdr3_aa: ASSSSMGVAGGNEQY
j_call: TRBJ2-1; v_call: TRBV3-1/TRBV3-2; cdr3_aa: ASSQEVPEGQF
j_call: TRBJ1-6; v_call: TRBV7-2; cdr3_aa: ASSLMDPANSPLH
j_call: TRBJ2-4; v_call: TRBV6-6; cdr3_aa: ASSYGEGNIQY
j_call: TRBJ1-1; v_call: TRBV13; cdr3_aa: ASSGGLNTEAF
j_call: TRBJ1-1; v_call: TRBV5-4; cdr3_aa: ASSMGQMNTEAF
j_call: TRBJ2-7; v_call: TRBV7-2; cdr3_aa: ASSLGTSSSYEQY